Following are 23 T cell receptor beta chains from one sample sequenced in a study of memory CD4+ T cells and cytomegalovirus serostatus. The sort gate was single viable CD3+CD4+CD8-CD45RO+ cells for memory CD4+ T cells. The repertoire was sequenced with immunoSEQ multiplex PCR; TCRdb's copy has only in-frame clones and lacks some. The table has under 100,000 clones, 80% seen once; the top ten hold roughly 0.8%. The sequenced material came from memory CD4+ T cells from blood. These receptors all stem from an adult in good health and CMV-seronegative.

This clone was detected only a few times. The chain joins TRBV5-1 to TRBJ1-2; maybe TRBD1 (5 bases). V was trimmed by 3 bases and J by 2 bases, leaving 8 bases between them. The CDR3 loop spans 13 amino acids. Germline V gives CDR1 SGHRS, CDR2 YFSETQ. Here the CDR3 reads CASSSQGNYGYTF. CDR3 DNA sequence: TGCGCCAGCAGCTCTCAGGGAAACTATGGCTACACCTTC.

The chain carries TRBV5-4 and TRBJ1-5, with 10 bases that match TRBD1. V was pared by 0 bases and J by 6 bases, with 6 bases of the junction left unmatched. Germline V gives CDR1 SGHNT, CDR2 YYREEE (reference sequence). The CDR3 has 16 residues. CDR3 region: CASSLGGGQGGQPQHF. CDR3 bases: TGTGCCAGCAGCTTGGGTGGCGGACAGGGGGGTCAGCCCCAGCATTTT.

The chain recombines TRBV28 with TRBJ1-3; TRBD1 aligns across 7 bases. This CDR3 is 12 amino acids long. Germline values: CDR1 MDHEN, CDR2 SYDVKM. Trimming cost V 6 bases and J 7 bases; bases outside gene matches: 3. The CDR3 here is CASRPDRNTIYF. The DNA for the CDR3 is TGTGCCAGCAGGCCGGACAGGAACACCATATATTTT.

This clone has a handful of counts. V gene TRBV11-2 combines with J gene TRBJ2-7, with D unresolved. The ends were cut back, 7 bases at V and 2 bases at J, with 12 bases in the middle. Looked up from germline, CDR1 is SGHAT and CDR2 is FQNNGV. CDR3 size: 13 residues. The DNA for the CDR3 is TGTGCCAGCACTGATAGGGATCCCTACGAGCAGTACTTC. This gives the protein CASTDRDPYEQYF.

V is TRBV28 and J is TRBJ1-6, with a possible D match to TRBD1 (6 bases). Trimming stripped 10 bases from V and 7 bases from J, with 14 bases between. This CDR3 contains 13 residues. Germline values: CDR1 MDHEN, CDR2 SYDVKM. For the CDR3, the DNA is TGTGCCACCCTGGGTAGGGGGAATTCACCCCTCCACTTT. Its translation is CATLGRGNSPLHF. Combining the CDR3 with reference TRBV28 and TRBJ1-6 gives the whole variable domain DVKVTQSSRYLVKRTGEKVFLECVQDMDHENMFWYRQDPGLGLRLIYFSYDVKMKEKGDIPEGYSVSREKKERFSLILESASTNQTSMYLCATLGRGNSPLHFGNGTRLTVT.

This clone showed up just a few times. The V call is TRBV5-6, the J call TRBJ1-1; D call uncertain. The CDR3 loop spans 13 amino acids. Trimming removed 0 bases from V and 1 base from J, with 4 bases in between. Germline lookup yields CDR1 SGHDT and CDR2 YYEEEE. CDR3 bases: TGTGCCAGCAGCTTGGTTTCGAACACTGAAGCTTTCTTT. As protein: CASSLVSNTEAFF.

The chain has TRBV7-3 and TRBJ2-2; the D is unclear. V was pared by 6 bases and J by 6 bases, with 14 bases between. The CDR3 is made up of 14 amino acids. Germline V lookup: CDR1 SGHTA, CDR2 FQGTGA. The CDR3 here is CASSRNRDSGELFF. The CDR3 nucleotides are TGTGCCAGCAGTCGAAATAGGGATTCCGGGGAGCTGTTTTTT.

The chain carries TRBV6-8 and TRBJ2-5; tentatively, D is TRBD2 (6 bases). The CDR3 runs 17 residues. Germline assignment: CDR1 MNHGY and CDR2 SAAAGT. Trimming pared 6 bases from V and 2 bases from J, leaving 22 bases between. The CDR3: CASSYALAGRPQETQYF. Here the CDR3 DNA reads TGTGCCAGCAGCTACGCGCTCGCGGGACGCCCTCAAGAGACCCAGTACTTC.

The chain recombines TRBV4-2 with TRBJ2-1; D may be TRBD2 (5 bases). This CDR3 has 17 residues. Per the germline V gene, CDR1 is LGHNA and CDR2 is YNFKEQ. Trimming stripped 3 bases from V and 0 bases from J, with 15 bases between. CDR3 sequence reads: CASSHSTSGSSYNEQFF. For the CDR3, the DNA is TGTGCCAGCAGCCACTCCACCAGCGGAAGCTCCTACAATGAGCAGTTCTTC.

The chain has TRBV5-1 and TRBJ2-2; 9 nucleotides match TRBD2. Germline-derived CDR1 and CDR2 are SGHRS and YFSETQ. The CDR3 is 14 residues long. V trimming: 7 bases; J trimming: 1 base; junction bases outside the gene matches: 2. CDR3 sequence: CASQRGVNTGELFF. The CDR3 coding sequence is TGCGCCAGCCAGCGGGGGGTGAACACCGGGGAGCTGTTTTTT.

The chain's CDR3 is CSTRQGGNEQFF. CDR3 nucleotides: TGCAGCACAAGACAGGGGGGGAATGAGCAGTTCTTC. This chain uses TRBV29-1 with TRBJ2-1; 9 positions match TRBD1. The CDR3 spans 12 residues. Germline V gene lookup returns CDR1 SQVTM and CDR2 ANQGSEA. V gave up 8 bases and J gave up 7 bases; unmatched junction bases: 6.

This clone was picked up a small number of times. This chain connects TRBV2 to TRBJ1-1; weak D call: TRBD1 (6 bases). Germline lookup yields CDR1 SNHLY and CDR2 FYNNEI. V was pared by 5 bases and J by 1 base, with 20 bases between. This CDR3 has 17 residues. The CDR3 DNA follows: TGTGCCAGCAGTACTGAGACAGGACAACGACGGAACACTGAAGCTTTCTTT. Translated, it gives CASSTETGQRRNTEAFF. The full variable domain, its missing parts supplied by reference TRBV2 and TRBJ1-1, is EPEVTQTPSHQVTQMGQEVILRCVPISNHLYFYWYRQILGQKVEFLVSFYNNEISEKSEIFDDQFSVERPDGSNFTLKIRSTKLEDSAMYFCASSTETGQRRNTEAFFGQGTRLTVV.

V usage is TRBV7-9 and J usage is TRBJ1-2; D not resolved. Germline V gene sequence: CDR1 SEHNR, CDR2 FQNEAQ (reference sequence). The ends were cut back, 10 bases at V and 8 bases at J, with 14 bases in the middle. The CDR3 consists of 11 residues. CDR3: CATPPLLGYTF. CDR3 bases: TGTGCCACCCCTCCCCTTCTGGGCTACACCTTC. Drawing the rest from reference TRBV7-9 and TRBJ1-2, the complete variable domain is DTGVSQNPRHKITKRGQNVTFRCDPISEHNRLYWYRQTLGQGPEFLTYFQNEAQLEKSRLLSDRFSAERPKGSFSTLEIQRTEQGDSAMYLCATPPLLGYTFGSGTRLTVV.

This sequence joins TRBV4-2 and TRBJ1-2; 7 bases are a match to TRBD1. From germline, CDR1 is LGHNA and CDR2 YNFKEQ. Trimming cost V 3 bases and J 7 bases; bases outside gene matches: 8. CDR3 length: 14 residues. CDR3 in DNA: TGTGCCAGCAGCCAGATAGGAGGGGGCTCTGGCTACACCTTC. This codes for CASSQIGGGSGYTF.

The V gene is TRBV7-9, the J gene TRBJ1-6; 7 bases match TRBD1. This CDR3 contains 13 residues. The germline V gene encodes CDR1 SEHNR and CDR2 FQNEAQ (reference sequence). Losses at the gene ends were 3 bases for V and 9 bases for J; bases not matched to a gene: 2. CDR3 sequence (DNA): TGTGCCAGCAGCTTGGACAGGACTTCACCCCTCCACTTT. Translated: CASSLDRTSPLHF. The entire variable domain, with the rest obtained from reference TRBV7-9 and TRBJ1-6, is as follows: DTGVSQNPRHKITKRGQNVTFRCDPISEHNRLYWYRQTLGQGPEFLTYFQNEAQLEKSRLLSDRFSAERPKGSFSTLEIQRTEQGDSAMYLCASSLDRTSPLHFGNGTRLTVT.

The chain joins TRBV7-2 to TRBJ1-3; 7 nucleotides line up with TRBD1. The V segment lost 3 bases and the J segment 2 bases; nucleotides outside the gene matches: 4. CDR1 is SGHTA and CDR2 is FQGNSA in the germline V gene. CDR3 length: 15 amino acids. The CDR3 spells CASSLAGTAGNTIYF. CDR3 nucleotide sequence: TGTGCCAGCAGCTTGGCCGGGACAGCTGGAAACACCATATATTTT.

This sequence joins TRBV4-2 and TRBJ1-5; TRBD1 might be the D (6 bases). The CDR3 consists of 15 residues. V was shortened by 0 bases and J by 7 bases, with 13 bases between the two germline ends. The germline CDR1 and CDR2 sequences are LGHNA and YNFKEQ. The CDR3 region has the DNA TGTGCCAGCAGCCAAGATCGAACGGGGGGCCAGCCCCAGCATTTT. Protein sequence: CASSQDRTGGQPQHF.

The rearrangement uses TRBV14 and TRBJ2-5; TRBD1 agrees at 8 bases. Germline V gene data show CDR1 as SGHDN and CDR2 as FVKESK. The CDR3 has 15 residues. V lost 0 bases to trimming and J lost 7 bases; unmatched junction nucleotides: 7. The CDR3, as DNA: TGTGCCAGCAGCCAAGATTTCGAGGGGACAGGGACCCAGTACTTC. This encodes CASSQDFEGTGTQYF.

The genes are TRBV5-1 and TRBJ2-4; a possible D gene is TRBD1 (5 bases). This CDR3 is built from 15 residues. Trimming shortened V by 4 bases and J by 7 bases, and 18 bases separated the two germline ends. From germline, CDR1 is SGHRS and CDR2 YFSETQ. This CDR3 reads CASSPGGAFNNIQYF. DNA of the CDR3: TGCGCCAGCAGCCCTGGTGGGGCTTTCAACAACATTCAGTACTTC.

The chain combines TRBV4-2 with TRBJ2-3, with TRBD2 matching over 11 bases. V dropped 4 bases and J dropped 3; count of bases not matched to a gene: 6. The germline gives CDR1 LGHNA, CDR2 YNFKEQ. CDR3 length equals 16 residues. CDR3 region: CASSPRLAGLTDTQYF. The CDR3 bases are TGTGCCAGCAGCCCTCGACTAGCGGGGCTGACAGATACGCAGTATTTT.

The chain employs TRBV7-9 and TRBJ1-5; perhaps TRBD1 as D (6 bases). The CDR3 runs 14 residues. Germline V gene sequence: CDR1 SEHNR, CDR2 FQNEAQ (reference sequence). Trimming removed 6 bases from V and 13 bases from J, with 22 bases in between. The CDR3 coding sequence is TGTGCCAGCAGTAATACCGAACGGGGGGCTACTCAGCATTTT. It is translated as CASSNTERGATQHF. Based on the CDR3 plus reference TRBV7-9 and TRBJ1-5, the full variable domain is DTGVSQNPRHKITKRGQNVTFRCDPISEHNRLYWYRQTLGQGPEFLTYFQNEAQLEKSRLLSDRFSAERPKGSFSTLEIQRTEQGDSAMYLCASSNTERGATQHFGDGTRLSIL.

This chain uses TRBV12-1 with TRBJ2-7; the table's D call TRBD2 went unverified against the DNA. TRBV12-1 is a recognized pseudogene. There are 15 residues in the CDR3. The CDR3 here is CASSPLVGRLYEQYF. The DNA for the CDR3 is TGTGCCAGCAGCCCGCTAGTAGGGAGGCTCTACGAGCAGTACTTC.

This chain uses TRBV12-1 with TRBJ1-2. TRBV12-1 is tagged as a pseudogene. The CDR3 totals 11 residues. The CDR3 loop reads CASSLSSGYTF. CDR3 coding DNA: TGTGCCAGCAGCCTATCGAGCGGCTACACCTTC.